A single sample gave rise to the 17 T cell receptor beta chains below, sequenced in a study of blood T cell repertoires in COVID-19. TCRdb's table, derived via immunoSEQ multiplex PCR, lists solely in-frame clones and lacks some. In the table there are 150,000 to 200,000 clones, more than 65% of which are singletons. Sequenced: PBMCs or T cells enriched from blood (not recorded which). These receptor sequences come from a woman aged 45-65 years with acute COVID-19.

The genes are TRBV2 and TRBJ1-6; D is perhaps TRBD1 (6 bases). Germline V gives CDR1 SNHLY, CDR2 FYNNEI. CDR3 size: 12 residues. With 7 bases removed from V and 7 bases from J, the gap between germline ends came to 8 bases. The CDR3 DNA is TGTGCCAGCAAACAGGGAAATTCACCCCTCCACTTT. Translation gives CASKQGNSPLHF.

The chain employs TRBV7-2 and TRBJ2-1, with 7 bases that match TRBD2. The V segment lost 6 bases and the J segment 4 bases; nucleotides outside the gene matches: 9. The V gene's germline CDR1 is SGHTA and CDR2 FQGNSA. CDR3 size: 15 residues. The CDR3 bases are TGTGCCAGCAGAGCAGCGGGGAGTGGGTACAATGAGCAGTTCTTC. It specifies CASRAAGSGYNEQFF.

V and J are TRBV7-3 and TRBJ1-1, with D possibly being TRBD1 (5 bases). The CDR3 totals 15 residues. Per the germline V gene, CDR1 is SGHTA and CDR2 is FQGTGA. Trimming took 3 bases from V and 1 from J, leaving 12 bases between them. The CDR3 protein is CASSLDGGPNTEAFF. CDR3 DNA: TGTGCCAGCAGCTTGGACGGGGGACCGAACACTGAAGCTTTCTTT.

This chain joins TRBV27 and TRBJ1-1; the D gene is possibly TRBD1 (5 bases). Germline CDR1 is MNHEY and CDR2 is SMNVEV (reference sequence). Trimming cost V 1 base and J 5 bases, with 17 bases left between them. The CDR3 spans 16 residues. In nucleotides, the CDR3 is TGTGCCAGCAGTTTATACCCCCCAAGGGGAGGTACTGAAGCTTTCTTT. This encodes CASSLYPPRGGTEAFF.

The chain joins TRBV7-2 to TRBJ2-3; maybe TRBD2 (7 bases). CDR3 size: 16 residues. Germline assignment: CDR1 SGHTA and CDR2 FQGNSA. Trimming took 0 bases from V and 2 from J, leaving 12 bases between them. CDR3 amino acids: CASSLALGGHTDTQYF. The DNA of the CDR3 is TGTGCCAGCAGCTTAGCGCTCGGGGGGCACACAGATACGCAGTATTTT.

The V and J genes are TRBV4-3 and TRBJ1-3, with 12 bases lining up with TRBD1. The CDR3 is made up of 15 amino acids. After removal of 0 bases from V and 8 bases from J, the junction contained 2 bases not matched to a gene. In germline, CDR1 is LGHNA, CDR2 YSLEER. Here the CDR3 reads CASSQEGQGAYTIYF. The CDR3 DNA reads as TGCGCCAGCAGCCAAGAGGGACAGGGGGCTTACACCATATATTTT.

The chain is built from TRBV9 and TRBJ1-5, with 8 bases aligning to TRBD1. V trimming: 0 bases; J trimming: 7 bases; junction bases outside the gene matches: 3. The CDR3 runs to 14 residues. In germline, CDR1 is SGDLS, CDR2 YYNGEE. DNA of the CDR3: TGTGCCAGCAGCGTAGGGACAGGGCAACAGCCCCAGCATTTT. Translated, it gives CASSVGTGQQPQHF.

The chain joins TRBV28 to TRBJ1-2, with 8 bases lining up with TRBD1. This CDR3 has 15 amino acids. Per the germline V gene, CDR1 is MDHEN and CDR2 is SYDVKM. V shed 3 bases and J 8 bases; nucleotides not matched to a gene: 11. The CDR3 region is CASSLAGGGSEGYTF. CDR3 nucleotide sequence: TGTGCCAGCAGTTTGGCAGGGGGCGGTTCGGAGGGCTACACCTTC.

The chain links TRBV28 to TRBJ1-1; possibly TRBD1 for D (6 bases). Germline loops: CDR1 MDHEN, CDR2 SYDVKM. This CDR3 contains 12 residues. Trimming took 2 bases from V and 10 from J, leaving 11 bases between them. The CDR3: CASSLISRGAFF. The CDR3 DNA follows: TGTGCCAGCAGTTTAATCAGCAGGGGAGCTTTCTTT.

The chain links TRBV11-2 to TRBJ1-1; D call uncertain. This CDR3 region has 14 residues. The germline V gene has CDR1 SGHAT and CDR2 FQNNGV. V dropped 1 base and J dropped 5 bases, with 11 bases sitting between them. This CDR3 is CASSLVAGRTEAFF. In nucleotides, the CDR3 is TGTGCCAGCAGCTTAGTCGCTGGGAGGACTGAAGCTTTCTTT. Full variable domain (outside the CDR3, taken from reference TRBV11-2 and TRBJ1-1): EAGVAQSPRYKIIEKRQSVAFWCNPISGHATLYWYQQILGQGPKLLIQFQNNGVVDDSQLPKDRFSAERLKGVDSTLKIQPAKLEDSAVYLCASSLVAGRTEAFFGQGTRLTVV.

The chain employs TRBV30 and TRBJ1-1; 7 bases map to TRBD1. This CDR3 has 13 residues. V shed 1 base, J shed 5 bases, and the junction held 4 bases outside the gene matches. The germline CDR1 and CDR2 sequences are GTSNPN and SVGIG (reference sequence). The CDR3 coding sequence is TGTGCCTGGAGTGACAGGGGTAGAACTGAAGCTTTCTTT. Translating gives CAWSDRGRTEAFF.

V gene TRBV28 combines with J gene TRBJ1-4; weak D call: TRBD1 (6 bases). Trimming removed 6 bases at V and 0 bases at J, with 11 bases between. Germline lookup yields CDR1 MDHEN and CDR2 SYDVKM. The CDR3 length is 15 residues. This chain's CDR3 is CASSGTTATNEKLFF. The CDR3 DNA reads TGTGCCAGCAGCGGGACAACTGCAACTAATGAAAAACTGTTTTTT.

This chain uses TRBV18 with TRBJ2-5, with D unclear. The germline gives CDR1 KGHSH, CDR2 LQKENI. The CDR3 totals 14 residues. V lost 0 bases and J lost 5, with 10 bases in between. CDR3: CASSPPRPVETQYF. Written as DNA, the CDR3 is TGTGCCAGCTCACCACCGAGGCCCGTTGAGACCCAGTACTTC.

The chain links TRBV9 to TRBJ1-1, with no clear D. Germline CDR1 reads SGDLS; CDR2 reads YYNGEE. Trimming removed 0 bases from V and 0 bases from J, with 9 bases in between. CDR3 length: 15 amino acids. This CDR3 is CASSVDSPMNTEAFF. The DNA for the CDR3 is TGTGCCAGCAGCGTAGATAGTCCCATGAACACTGAAGCTTTCTTT.

The rearrangement uses TRBV2 and TRBJ1-6; 10 bases are shared with TRBD1. The CDR3 length is 14 residues. The V gene's germline CDR1 is SNHLY and CDR2 FYNNEI. Trimming took 5 bases from V and 8 from J; bases not matched to a gene: 3. CDR3 nucleotides: TGTGCCAGCAGTAGAGGACAGGGGGATTCACCCCTCCACTTT. Translation gives CASSRGQGDSPLHF.

In this sample, this clone turned up a few times. The chain links TRBV6-5 to TRBJ1-2, with D tentatively TRBD1 (6 bases). Looked up from germline, CDR1 is MNHEY and CDR2 is SVGAGI. The CDR3 is 15 amino acids. Trimming left V 4 bases short and J 7 bases short, with 19 bases between. The CDR3 reads CASSSRQDSVGGYTF. CDR3 sequence (DNA): TGTGCCAGCAGTTCCCGACAGGATAGCGTCGGTGGCTACACCTTC.

The chain combines TRBV5-4 with TRBJ2-7; weak D call: TRBD2 (7 bases). This CDR3 region has 13 residues. Trimming pared 0 bases from V and 5 bases from J, leaving 9 bases between. Germline values: CDR1 SGHNT, CDR2 YYREEE (reference sequence). The CDR3 sequence is CASSLGGGDEQYV. The CDR3, as DNA: TGTGCCAGCAGCTTGGGGGGGGGCGACGAGCAGTACGTC.